The clone carrying this T cell receptor (beta chain) was detected only a few times. The record originates from a study of T-cell reconstitution after alpha-beta-depleted transplantation in children. Unique molecular identifiers featured in how the TCRbeta library was prepared. TCRdb processed the PCR reads anew with MiXCR; each CDR3 protein has one entry. The table records around 380,000 distinct CDR3 sequences, around 9.9% of them present only once. V was trimmed by 11 bases and J by 1 base, leaving 9 bases between them. The length of the CDR3 is 13 residues. The V gene's germline CDR1 is ENHRY and CDR2 SYGVKD.

The source was PBMCs from the stem cell graft donor, collected from the stem cell graft. The chain links TRBV10-3 to TRBJ1-6, with a tentative D call TRBD1 (6 bases). This TCR derives from a human donor who donated a stem cell graft to a child with acute myeloid leukemia. CDR3 nucleotides: TGTGCCGCCCAGGGGTCCTATAATTCACCCCTCCACTTT. This translates into CAAQGSYNSPLHF.